These 21 T cell receptor beta chains originate from one sample sequenced in a study of technical replicates of blood from several donors. The assay was immunoSEQ multiplex PCR, and TCRdb's table has in-frame clones only and misses some. Among about 15,000 clones listed, 80% to 90% were seen once. Sequenced: PBMCs. The receptors shown here come from a human donor in good health.

This clone has more than one count but fewer than ten. J is TRBJ1-5 and V is TRBV19; 10 bases map to TRBD1. The CDR3 consists of 15 residues. V was pared by 2 bases and J by 5 bases, with 3 bases of the junction left unmatched. Looked up from germline, CDR1 is LNHDA and CDR2 is SQIVND (reference sequence). Here the CDR3 reads CASSITGTGDQPQHF. The CDR3 nucleotides read TGTGCCAGTAGTATAACCGGGACAGGGGATCAGCCCCAGCATTTT. Complete variable domain (other parts from reference TRBV19 and TRBJ1-5): DGGITQSPKYLFRKEGQNVTLSCEQNLNHDAMYWYRQDPGQGLRLIYYSQIVNDFQKGDIAEGYSVSREKKESFPLTVTSAQKNPTAFYLCASSITGTGDQPQHFGDGTRLSIL.

This rearrangement joins TRBV6-5 to TRBJ2-3; 15 nucleotides line up with TRBD2. CDR1 and CDR2 (germline): MNHEY, SVGAGI. The length of the CDR3 is 15 residues. The V and J ends lost 3 bases and 6 bases, in that order; junction bases with no gene match: 1. CDR3: CASSYGTSGRDTQYF. The CDR3 region has the DNA TGTGCCAGCAGTTATGGGACTAGCGGGAGGGATACGCAGTATTTT.

The chain employs TRBV10-2 and TRBJ2-5; D is unclear. The DNA end lines up better with TRBJ2-7; the J call may be wrong. Looked up from germline, CDR1 is WSHSY and CDR2 is SAAADI. The CDR3 runs 13 residues. Here the CDR3 DNA reads TGCGCCAGCAGTGAGACCGACTCCTACGAGCAGTACTTC. Translation: CASSETDSYEQYF.

The genes are TRBV5-4 and TRBJ2-1, with unresolved D. The CDR3 covers 17 residues. Germline V lookup: CDR1 SGHNT, CDR2 YYREEE (reference sequence). The V end lost 0 bases, the J end lost 4 bases, and 17 bases lay between the germline ends. CDR3 protein: CASSLGWAAMEYNEQFF. CDR3 in DNA: TGTGCCAGCAGCTTGGGCTGGGCAGCCATGGAATACAATGAGCAGTTCTTC.

This clone turned up a few times. The gene calls are TRBV19 and TRBJ1-3; D may be TRBD1 (5 bases). CDR1 is LNHDA and CDR2 is SQIVND in the germline V gene (reference sequence). CDR3 length: 14 amino acids. V was pared by 9 bases and J by 2 bases, with 14 bases between. In DNA form, the CDR3 reads TGTGCCAGCCGGGGGGGAGTGACTGGAAACACCATATATTTT. Translated: CASRGGVTGNTIYF.

This chain links TRBV2 with TRBJ2-2; tentative D call: TRBD1 (7 bases). Germline values: CDR1 SNHLY, CDR2 FYNNEI. Trimming shortened V by 7 bases and J by 4 bases, and 19 bases separated the two germline ends. There are 16 residues in the CDR3. The CDR3 nucleotides are TGTGCCAGCACCGGTGGAGGGGGCGTCGGCACCGGGGAGCTGTTTTTT. Translation: CASTGGGGVGTGELFF.

Only a few counts were recorded for this clone. J is TRBJ2-7 and V is TRBV5-5; 11 nucleotides match TRBD2. Germline-derived CDR1 and CDR2 are SGHKS and YYEKEE (reference sequence). With V trimmed by 4 bases and J by 6 bases, 6 bases remained unmatched. This CDR3 is 14 amino acids long. The CDR3 region is CASSLQLAGAEQYF. CDR3 bases: TGTGCCAGCAGCCTCCAACTAGCGGGAGCCGAGCAGTACTTC.

The chain has TRBV6-5 and TRBJ1-2; a weak D match, TRBD1 (6 bases). The CDR3 has 15 amino acids. The germline CDR1 and CDR2 sequences are MNHEY and SVGAGI. V gave up 3 bases and J gave up 6 bases, with 17 bases separating them. The CDR3: CASSYRSTGFDGYTF. CDR3 DNA sequence: TGTGCCAGCAGTTATCGCTCAACAGGGTTTGATGGCTACACCTTC.

V is TRBV2 and J is TRBJ2-5, with D perhaps matching TRBD1 (7 bases). Germline assignment: CDR1 SNHLY and CDR2 FYNNEI. V dropped 11 bases and J dropped 0 bases, with 13 bases sitting between them. This CDR3 comprises 13 residues. CDR3 region: CAQGGQNQETQYF. CDR3 bases: TGTGCCCAGGGGGGACAGAACCAAGAGACCCAGTACTTC.

In regard to this clone: With a much larger clone just one base away, this may be a read error. The rearrangement links TRBV6-4 to TRBJ2-3, with a weak D call TRBD2 (6 bases). Germline lookup yields CDR1 MRHNA and CDR2 SNTAGT. The CDR3 has 13 amino acids. V dropped 2 bases and J dropped 3 bases, with 6 bases sitting between them. For the CDR3, the DNA is TGTGCCAGCAGTGACCGGGAGACAGATACGCAGTATTTT. It is translated as CASSDRETDTQYF.

The chain uses TRBV6-1 and TRBJ2-3; 8 bases are shared with TRBD2. CDR1 is MNHNS, CDR2 SASEGT, per germline. The CDR3 spans 16 residues. J was trimmed by 6 bases and V by 0 bases; bases with no gene match: 8. CDR3 residues: CASSEAYGGAGDTQYF. Here the CDR3 DNA reads TGTGCCAGCAGTGAAGCTTACGGGGGGGCGGGGGATACGCAGTATTTT.

J is TRBJ2-3 and V is TRBV6-1; D uncertain. V lost 3 bases, J lost 4 bases, and 14 bases lay in between. There are 15 residues in the CDR3. The germline V gene has CDR1 MNHNS and CDR2 SASEGT. The CDR3 region is CASSESGRLADTQYF. CDR3 nucleotides: TGTGCCAGCAGTGAGAGTGGCAGGCTCGCAGATACGCAGTATTTT.

The rearrangement links TRBV28 to TRBJ2-7; 7 bases line up with TRBD1. Germline CDR1 and CDR2: MDHEN and SYDVKM. The CDR3 runs 16 residues. The V gene end was trimmed by 4 bases and the J gene end by 0 bases; junction bases not matched to a gene: 9. The CDR3 DNA follows: TGTGCCAGCAGTTATGAGGGGGCCTCTAGCTCCTACGAGCAGTACTTC. Encoded protein: CASSYEGASSSYEQYF.

The genes are TRBV21-1 and TRBJ2-3; whether TRBD2, the table's D call, matches the DNA was not checked. TRBV21-1 is a listed pseudogene. CDR3 length: 17 residues. This CDR3 reads CASSKGVKRPYTDTQYF. The CDR3 coding sequence is TGTGCCAGCAGCAAAGGCGTAAAGCGACCCTACACAGATACGCAGTATTTT.

The chain combines TRBV11-1 with TRBJ2-7; tentative D call: TRBD1 (6 bases). With 1 base removed from V and 2 bases from J, the gap between germline ends came to 15 bases. The CDR3 runs to 16 residues. CDR1 is SGHAT and CDR2 is FQDESV in the germline V gene (reference sequence). CDR3 coding DNA: TGTGCCAGCAGCTTAGGCACGGACAGCCGTACCTACGAGCAGTACTTC. Protein sequence: CASSLGTDSRTYEQYF.

The genes are TRBV7-9 and TRBJ2-2; maybe TRBD2 (6 bases). The CDR3 totals 15 residues. Trimming cost V 5 bases and J 4 bases, with 14 bases left between them. The germline V gene encodes CDR1 SEHNR and CDR2 FQNEAQ (reference sequence). In nucleotides, the CDR3 is TGTGCCAGCAGCCTCCGGGACTTGAGCACCGGGGAGCTGTTTTTT. Translating it yields CASSLRDLSTGELFF. The full variable domain, in which reference TRBV7-9 and TRBJ2-2 provide the parts outside the CDR3, is DTGVSQNPRHKITKRGQNVTFRCDPISEHNRLYWYRQTLGQGPEFLTYFQNEAQLEKSRLLSDRFSAERPKGSFSTLEIQRTEQGDSAMYLCASSLRDLSTGELFFGEGSRLTVL.

This sequence joins TRBV7-9 and TRBJ2-3; 8 bases align to TRBD1. V lost 5 bases to trimming and J lost 5 bases; unmatched junction nucleotides: 3. The CDR3 length is 13 residues. Germline V gives CDR1 SEHNR, CDR2 FQNEAQ (reference sequence). The CDR3 sequence: CASSKGTGDTQYF. The CDR3 DNA sequence: TGTGCCAGCAGCAAGGGGACAGGAGATACGCAGTATTTT.

J is TRBJ1-1 and V is TRBV5-4; TRBD1 is a possible D gene (6 bases). Trimming shortened V by 0 bases and J by 0 bases, and 12 bases separated the two germline ends. The germline gives CDR1 SGHNT, CDR2 YYREEE (reference sequence). The CDR3 length is 16 residues. The CDR3 is CASSLGGGAMNTEAFF. The CDR3 DNA follows: TGTGCCAGCAGCTTGGGAGGGGGGGCAATGAACACTGAAGCTTTCTTT.

The V call is TRBV9, the J call TRBJ2-7; 8 nucleotides line up with TRBD2. J gave up 4 bases and V 4 bases, and 16 bases lay outside the gene matches. CDR3 length equals 17 residues. The germline gives CDR1 SGDLS, CDR2 YYNGEE. CDR3 sequence: CASSREGTGGWGYEQYF. CDR3 in DNA: TGTGCCAGCAGCCGGGAGGGGACTGGGGGTTGGGGGTACGAGCAGTACTTC.

This clone was observed a few times. The rearrangement uses TRBV12-2 and TRBJ1-2. TRBV12-2 is marked as a pseudogene. The CDR3 has 14 residues. The CDR3 DNA reads TGTGCAAGTCGCCCCTCGGAGATTAACTATGGCTACACCTTC. Protein product: CASRPSEINYGYTF.

CDR3 sequence reads: CASSLAVGTSALEYF. In DNA, the CDR3 is TGCGCCAGCAGCTTGGCCGTGGGGACTAGCGCTTTAGAGTACTTC. The chain has TRBV5-1 and TRBJ2-5; the match to TRBD2 covers 10 bases. After removal of 0 bases from V and 12 bases from J, the junction contained 11 bases not matched to a gene. The germline gives CDR1 SGHRS, CDR2 YFSETQ. The CDR3 has 15 amino acids.